This TCR beta chain was observed in a study of blood T cell repertoires in COVID-19. Background on the study: COVID-19 samples, acute and convalescent, were from the United States, Italy and Spain.

The CDR3 is 13 residues long. V lost 1 base, J lost 10 bases, and 7 bases stayed unmatched. Germline values: CDR1 GTSNPN, CDR2 SVGIG (reference sequence). The Seattle patients, enrolled during active infection, were followed longitudinally. As originally analysed: Scientists estimated how many nucleated cells there were by amplifying reference gene primers. The protocol was immunoSEQ multiplex PCR, while the TCRdb copy is restricted to in-frame clones and leaves out a portion. V and J calls and clone size are as listed in that table; D and trimming were resolved from the DNA. The top ten clones hold approximately 9.9% of a sample with approximately 170,000 clones, roughly nine tenths of them seen once.

This clonotype was obtained from a woman in her fifties or sixties with COVID-19, enrolled during active disease. Sequences were obtained from peripheral blood. The chain links TRBV30 to TRBJ2-1; 7 bases line up with TRBD2. The CDR3 protein is CAWSAGLDREQFF. The CDR3 nucleotides read TGTGCCTGGAGTGCAGGACTAGATAGGGAGCAGTTCTTC.